Described below is a single T cell receptor beta chain sequence and its context. What it binds is unknown. Patients with autoimmune history or systemic immunosuppression were excluded. The data were obtained in a study of OX40 agonist ivuxolimab in advanced cancers. The overall study: Patients received the agonistic anti-OX40 (CD134) antibody ivuxolimab.

Sequencing was performed with immunoSEQ multiplex PCR; in TCRdb, only in-frame clones are kept and a portion is missing. Among 30,000 to 40,000 clones listed, about 88% were seen once. Findings and limits, study-wide: At 0.1 to 3.0 mg/kg, clonal expansion of CD4+ and CD8+ blood T cells had occurred by week 6.

After removal of 1 base from V and 8 bases from J, the junction contained 4 bases not matched to a gene. This CDR3 is built from 14 residues. CDR1 and CDR2 from the germline V gene are SGDLS and YYNGEE. This specimen was CD4+ or CD8+ T cells sorted from blood, taken in a trial of the OX40 agonist ivuxolimab. The gene calls are TRBV9 and TRBJ2-1; 9 bases map to TRBD2. The TCR comes from an adult with an advanced solid tumor such as melanoma, head and neck, liver or kidney cancer. This chain's CDR3 is CASSVPSGVDEQFF. The CDR3 DNA follows: TGTGCCAGCAGCGTACCTAGCGGGGTGGATGAGCAGTTCTTC. Variable domain in full (rest from reference TRBV9 and TRBJ2-1): DSGVTQTPKHLITATGQRVTLRCSPRSGDLSVYWYQQSLDQGLQFLIQYYNGEERAKGNILERFSAQQFPDLHSELNLSSLELGDSALYFCASSVPSGVDEQFFGPGTRLTVL.